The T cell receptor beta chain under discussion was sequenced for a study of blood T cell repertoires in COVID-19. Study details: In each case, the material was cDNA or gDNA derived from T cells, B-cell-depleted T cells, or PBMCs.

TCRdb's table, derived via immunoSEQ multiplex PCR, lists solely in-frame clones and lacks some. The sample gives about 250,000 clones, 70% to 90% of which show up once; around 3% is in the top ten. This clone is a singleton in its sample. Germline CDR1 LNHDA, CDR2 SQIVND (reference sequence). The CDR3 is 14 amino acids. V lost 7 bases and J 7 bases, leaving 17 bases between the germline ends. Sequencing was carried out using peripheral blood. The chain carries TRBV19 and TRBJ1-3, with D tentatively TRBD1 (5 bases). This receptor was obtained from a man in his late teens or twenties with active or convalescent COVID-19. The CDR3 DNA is TGTGCCAGTACCCAGGACATCGTATGGAACACCATATATTTT. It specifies CASTQDIVWNTIYF.